The source of this TCR beta chain is a study of T-cell reconstitution after alpha-beta-depleted transplantation in children. A library of TCRbeta sequences, prepared with unique molecular identifiers, was generated. TCRdb reanalysed the PCR reads using MiXCR and keeps one entry per CDR3 protein. The sample lists fewer than 550,000 distinct CDR3 sequences; 9.5% to 12% were seen once. The CDR3 is 12 amino acids. The germline V and J ends were trimmed by 0 bases and 12 bases, with 9 bases remaining between them. General observations from the study: Approximately two months post-transplant, alpha-beta T cells reportedly originated from several hundred expanded graft clones. When one year had passed after transplant, most T-cell counts and diversity came from newly produced T cells. Day-60 TCRbeta diversity that was high in some patients was derived from surviving recipient T cells and thymic progenitors.

About this clonotype itself: Its antigen is not identified.

The V call is TRBV12-3 or TRBV12-4, the J call TRBJ2-1; tentatively, D is TRBD2 (5 bases). The receptor's source is a female patient aged 2-9 years who had a stem cell transplant for aplastic anemia, so the T cells may come from the graft donor. The input for sequencing was PBMCs, mostly from graft donor cells, taken 180 days after TCRalphabeta/CD19-depleted stem cell transplant. The CDR3 is CASSLAPRGQFF. CDR3 nucleotide sequence: TGTGCCAGCAGTTTAGCTCCACGGGGGCAGTTCTTC.